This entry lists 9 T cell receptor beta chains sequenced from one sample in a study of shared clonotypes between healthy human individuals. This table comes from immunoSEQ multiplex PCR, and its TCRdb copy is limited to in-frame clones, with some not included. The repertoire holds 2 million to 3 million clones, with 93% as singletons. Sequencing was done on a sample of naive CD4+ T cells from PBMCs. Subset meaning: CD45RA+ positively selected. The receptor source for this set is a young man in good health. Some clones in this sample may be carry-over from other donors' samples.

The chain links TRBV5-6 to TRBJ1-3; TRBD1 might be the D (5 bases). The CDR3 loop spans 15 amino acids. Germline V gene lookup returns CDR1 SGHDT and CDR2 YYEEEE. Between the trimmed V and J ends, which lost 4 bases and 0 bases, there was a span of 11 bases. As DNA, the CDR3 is TGTGCCAGCAGCCCATGGGGGAACTCTGGAAACACCATATATTTT. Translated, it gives CASSPWGNSGNTIYF. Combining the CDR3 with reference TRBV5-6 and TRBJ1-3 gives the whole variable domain DAGVTQSPTHLIKTRGQQVTLRCSPKSGHDTVSWYQQALGQGPQFIFQYYEEEERQRGNFPDRFSGHQFPNYSSELNVNALLLGDSALYLCASSPWGNSGNTIYFGEGSWLTVV.

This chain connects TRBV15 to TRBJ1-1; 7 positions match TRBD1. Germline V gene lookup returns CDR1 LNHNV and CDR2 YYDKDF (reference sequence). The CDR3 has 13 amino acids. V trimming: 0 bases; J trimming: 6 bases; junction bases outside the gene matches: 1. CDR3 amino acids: CATSRERGPEAFF. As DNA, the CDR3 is TGTGCCACCAGCAGAGAGAGGGGGCCTGAAGCTTTCTTT.

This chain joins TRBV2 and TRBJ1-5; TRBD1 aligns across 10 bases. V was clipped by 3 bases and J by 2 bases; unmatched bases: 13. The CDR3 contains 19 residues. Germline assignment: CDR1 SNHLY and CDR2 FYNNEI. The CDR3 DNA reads TGTGCCAGCAGTGATTTGGGGACAGGGGTATCTTTTGGCAATCAGCCCCAGCATTTT. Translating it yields CASSDLGTGVSFGNQPQHF. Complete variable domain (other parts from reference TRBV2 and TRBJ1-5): EPEVTQTPSHQVTQMGQEVILRCVPISNHLYFYWYRQILGQKVEFLVSFYNNEISEKSEIFDDQFSVERPDGSNFTLKIRSTKLEDSAMYFCASSDLGTGVSFGNQPQHFGDGTRLSIL.

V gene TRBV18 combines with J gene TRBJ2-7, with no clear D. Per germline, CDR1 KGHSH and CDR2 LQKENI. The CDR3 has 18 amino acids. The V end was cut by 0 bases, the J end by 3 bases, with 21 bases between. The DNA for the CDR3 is TGTGCCAGCTCACCACCCGGTTTCCGCCCCGAGGCTTTCTACGAGCAGTACTTC. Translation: CASSPPGFRPEAFYEQYF.

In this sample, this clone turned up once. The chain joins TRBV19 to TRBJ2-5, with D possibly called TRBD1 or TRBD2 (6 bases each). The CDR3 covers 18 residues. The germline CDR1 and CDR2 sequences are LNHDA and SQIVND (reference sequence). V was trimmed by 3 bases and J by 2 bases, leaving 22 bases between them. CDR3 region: CASSIRGRFPPTQETQYF. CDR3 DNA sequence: TGTGCCAGTAGTATTCGGGGGCGATTCCCCCCCACACAAGAGACCCAGTACTTC. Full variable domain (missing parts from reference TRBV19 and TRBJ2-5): DGGITQSPKYLFRKEGQNVTLSCEQNLNHDAMYWYRQDPGQGLRLIYYSQIVNDFQKGDIAEGYSVSREKKESFPLTVTSAQKNPTAFYLCASSIRGRFPPTQETQYFGPGTRLLVL.

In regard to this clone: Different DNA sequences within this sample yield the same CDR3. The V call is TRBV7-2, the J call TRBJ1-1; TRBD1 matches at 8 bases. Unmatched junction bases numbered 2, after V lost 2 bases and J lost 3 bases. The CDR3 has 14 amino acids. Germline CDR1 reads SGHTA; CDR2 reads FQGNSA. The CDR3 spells CASSLQGADTEAFF. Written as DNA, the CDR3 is TGTGCCAGCAGCTTACAGGGGGCTGACACTGAAGCTTTCTTT.

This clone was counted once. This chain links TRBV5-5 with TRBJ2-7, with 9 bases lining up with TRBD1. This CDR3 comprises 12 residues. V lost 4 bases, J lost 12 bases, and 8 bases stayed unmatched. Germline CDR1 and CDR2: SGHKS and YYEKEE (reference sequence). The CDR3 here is CASSASDRGLYF. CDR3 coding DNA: TGTGCCAGCAGCGCCTCGGACAGGGGCCTGTACTTC.

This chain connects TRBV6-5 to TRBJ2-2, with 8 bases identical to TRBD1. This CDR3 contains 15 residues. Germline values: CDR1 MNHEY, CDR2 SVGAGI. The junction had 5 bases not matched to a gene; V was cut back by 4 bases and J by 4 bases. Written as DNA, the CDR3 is TGTGCCAGCAGTTCCGGGACAGGAACCACCGGGGAGCTGTTTTTT. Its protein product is CASSSGTGTTGELFF.

The CDR3: CASSLQGLGRGYNEQFF. CDR3 DNA sequence: TGTGCCAGCAGTCTCCAAGGCTTGGGGCGGGGCTACAATGAGCAGTTCTTC. The genes are TRBV28 and TRBJ2-1, with a possible D match to TRBD2 (6 bases). CDR1 and CDR2 from the germline V gene are MDHEN and SYDVKM. The V end was cut by 5 bases, the J end by 3 bases, with 20 bases between. CDR3 length: 17 amino acids.